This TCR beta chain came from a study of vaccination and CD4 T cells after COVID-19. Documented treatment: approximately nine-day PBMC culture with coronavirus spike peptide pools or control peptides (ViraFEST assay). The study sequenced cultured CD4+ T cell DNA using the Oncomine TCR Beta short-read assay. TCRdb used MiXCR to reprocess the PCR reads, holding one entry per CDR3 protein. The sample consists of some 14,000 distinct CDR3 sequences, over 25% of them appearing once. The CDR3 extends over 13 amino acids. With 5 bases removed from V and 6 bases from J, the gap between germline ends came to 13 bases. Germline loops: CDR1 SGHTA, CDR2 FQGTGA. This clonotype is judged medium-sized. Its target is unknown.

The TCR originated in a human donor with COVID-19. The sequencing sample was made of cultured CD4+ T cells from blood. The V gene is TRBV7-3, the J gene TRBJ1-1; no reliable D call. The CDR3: CASSPTPGAEAFF. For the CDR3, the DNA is TGTGCCAGCAGCCCCACCCCAGGCGCTGAAGCTTTCTTT.